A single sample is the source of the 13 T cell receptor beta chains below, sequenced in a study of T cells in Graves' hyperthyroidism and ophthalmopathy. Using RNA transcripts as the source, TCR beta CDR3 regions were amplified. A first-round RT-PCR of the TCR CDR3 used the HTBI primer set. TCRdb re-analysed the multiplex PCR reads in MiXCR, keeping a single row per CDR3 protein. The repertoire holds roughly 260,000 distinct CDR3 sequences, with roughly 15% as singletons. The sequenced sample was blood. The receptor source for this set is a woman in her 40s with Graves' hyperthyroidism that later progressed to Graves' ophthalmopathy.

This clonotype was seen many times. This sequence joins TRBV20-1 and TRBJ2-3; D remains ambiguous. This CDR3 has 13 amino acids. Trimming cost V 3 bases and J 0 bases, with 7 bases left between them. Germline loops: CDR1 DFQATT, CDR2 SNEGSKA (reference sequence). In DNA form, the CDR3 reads TGCAGTGCTAGGGTTGTTAGCACAGATACGCAGTATTTT. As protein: CSARVVSTDTQYF.

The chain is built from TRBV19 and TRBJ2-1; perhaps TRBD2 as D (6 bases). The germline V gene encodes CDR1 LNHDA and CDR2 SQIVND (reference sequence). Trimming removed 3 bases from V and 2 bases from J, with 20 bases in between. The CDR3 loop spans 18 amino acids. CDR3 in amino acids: CASSIGGGDLIPYNEQFF. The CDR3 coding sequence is TGTGCCAGTAGTATCGGGGGTGGGGACCTAATCCCCTACAATGAGCAGTTCTTC.

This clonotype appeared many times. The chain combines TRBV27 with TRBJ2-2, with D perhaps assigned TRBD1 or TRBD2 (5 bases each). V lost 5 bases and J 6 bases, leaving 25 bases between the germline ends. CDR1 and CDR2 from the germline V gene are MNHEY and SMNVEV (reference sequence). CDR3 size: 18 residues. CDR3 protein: CASSVRSRGAPLPGELFF. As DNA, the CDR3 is TGTGCCAGCAGTGTCCGGTCTAGAGGGGCACCGTTGCCCGGGGAGCTGTTTTTT.

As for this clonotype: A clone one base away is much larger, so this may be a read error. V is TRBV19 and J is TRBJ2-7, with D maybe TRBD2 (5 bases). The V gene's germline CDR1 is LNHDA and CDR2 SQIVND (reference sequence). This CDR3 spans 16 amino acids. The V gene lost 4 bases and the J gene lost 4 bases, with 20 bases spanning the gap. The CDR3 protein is CASSTKATIIGYEQYF. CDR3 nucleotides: TGTGCCAGTAGTACGAAGGCGACTATCATTGGGTACGAGCAGTACTTC.

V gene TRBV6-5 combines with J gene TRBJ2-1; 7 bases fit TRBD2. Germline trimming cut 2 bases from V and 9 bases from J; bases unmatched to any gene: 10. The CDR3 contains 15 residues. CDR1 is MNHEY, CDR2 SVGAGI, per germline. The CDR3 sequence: CASSYAGRGVGEQFF. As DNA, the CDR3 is TGTGCCAGCAGTTACGCCGGTCGGGGGGTAGGTGAGCAGTTCTTC.

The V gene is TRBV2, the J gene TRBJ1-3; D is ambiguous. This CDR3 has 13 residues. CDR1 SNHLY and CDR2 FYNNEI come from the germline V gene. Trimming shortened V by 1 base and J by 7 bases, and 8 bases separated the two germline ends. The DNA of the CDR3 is TGTGCCAGCAGTGAAGAGGTGGTGAACACCATATATTTT. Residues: CASSEEVVNTIYF.

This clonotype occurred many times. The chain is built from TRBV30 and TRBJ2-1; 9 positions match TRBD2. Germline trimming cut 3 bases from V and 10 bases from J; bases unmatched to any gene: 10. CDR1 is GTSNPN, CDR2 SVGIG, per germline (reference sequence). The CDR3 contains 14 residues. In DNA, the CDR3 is TGTGCCTGGAGCACCGGGACTAGCTCTGTCGAGCAGTTCTTC. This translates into CAWSTGTSSVEQFF.

CDR3 sequence reads: CASSLLGLAKDTQYF. CDR3 in DNA: TGTGCCAGCAGCTTATTGGGACTAGCGAAAGATACGCAGTATTTT. The chain couples TRBV7-3 to TRBJ2-3, with 10 bases identical to TRBD2. Germline CDR1 and CDR2: SGHTA and FQGTGA. The CDR3 is 15 amino acids. V lost 2 bases and J lost 5; bases outside the gene matches: 4.

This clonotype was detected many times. The CDR3 here is CASSVTGGLTYEQYF. The CDR3 DNA is TGTGCCAGCAGCGTAACAGGGGGATTGACCTACGAGCAGTACTTC. The chain combines TRBV5-8 with TRBJ2-7, with 8 bases matching TRBD1. This CDR3 has 15 amino acids. The trim removed 4 bases at V and 2 bases at J, leaving 8 bases unmatched. The germline V gene has CDR1 SGHTS and CDR2 YDEGEE.

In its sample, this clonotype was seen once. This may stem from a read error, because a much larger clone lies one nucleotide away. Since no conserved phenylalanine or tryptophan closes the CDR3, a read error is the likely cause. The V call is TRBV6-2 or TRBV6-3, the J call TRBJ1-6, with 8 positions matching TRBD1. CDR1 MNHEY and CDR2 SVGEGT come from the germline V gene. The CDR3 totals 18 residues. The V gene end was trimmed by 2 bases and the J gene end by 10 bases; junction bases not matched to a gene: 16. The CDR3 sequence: CASSYATGEWGYGSPLHL. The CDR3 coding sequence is TGTGCCAGCAGTTACGCGACAGGGGAGTGGGGCTATGGATCACCCCTCCACCTT.

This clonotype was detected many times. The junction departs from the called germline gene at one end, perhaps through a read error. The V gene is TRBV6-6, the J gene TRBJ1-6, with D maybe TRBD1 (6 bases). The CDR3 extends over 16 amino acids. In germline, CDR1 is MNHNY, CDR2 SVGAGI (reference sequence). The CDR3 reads CASRYSILDSNSPLHF. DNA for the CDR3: TGTGCCAGCAGGTACTCGATCCTGGACAGCAATTCACCCCTCCACTTT.

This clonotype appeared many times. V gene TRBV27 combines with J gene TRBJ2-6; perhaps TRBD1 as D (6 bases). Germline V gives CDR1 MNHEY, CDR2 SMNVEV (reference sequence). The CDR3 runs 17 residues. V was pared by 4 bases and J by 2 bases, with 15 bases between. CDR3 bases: TGTGCCAGCAGTTCGTCCCCAGGGGTAGCTGGGGCCAACGTCCTGACTTTC. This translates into CASSSSPGVAGANVLTF.

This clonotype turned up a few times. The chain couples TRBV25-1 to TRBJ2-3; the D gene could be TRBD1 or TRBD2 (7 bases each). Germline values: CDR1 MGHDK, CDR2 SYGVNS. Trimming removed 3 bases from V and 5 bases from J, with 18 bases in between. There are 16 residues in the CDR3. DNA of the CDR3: TGTGCCAGCAGTGATCCCCAGGGGGGGGCGAAAGATACGCAGTATTTT. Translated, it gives CASSDPQGGAKDTQYF.